This entry lists 5 T cell receptor beta chains sequenced from one sample in a study of regulatory T cells in long-lasting Graves disease. Time point of the sample: newly diagnosed GD, antithyroid drugs for less than 3 months. TCR sequences were obtained from RNA taken from PBMCs. Combining iRepertoire HTBI primers with Arm-PCR of CDR3 regions, the authors built TCR beta libraries. Using its own MiXCR run on the multiplex PCR reads, TCRdb lists one record per CDR3 protein. The sample lists around 500,000 distinct CDR3 sequences; more than 15% were seen once. The sample was also reused in another study, on T cells in Graves' hyperthyroidism and ophthalmopathy.

Source: peripheral blood mononuclear cells (PBMCs), taken at new diagnosis, from a patient treated with antithyroid drugs. The receptors come from a woman aged 40-65 years with Graves disease.

The rearrangement joins TRBV19 to TRBJ1-5, with TRBD1 as a possible D gene (6 bases). This CDR3 has 15 amino acids. V lost 8 bases to trimming and J lost 5 bases, with 19 bases between them. CDR1 and CDR2 (germline): LNHDA, SQIVND (reference sequence). CDR3 loop: CASSRGGDLYQPQHF. The CDR3 DNA sequence: TGTGCCAGTTCGAGGGGGGGAGACCTATATCAGCCCCAGCATTTT.

This clonotype was counted many times. A junction end diverges from the germline sequence, so it may reflect a read error. This chain links TRBV5-1 with TRBJ2-1; 7 positions agree with TRBD1. CDR3 length equals 13 residues. Germline-derived CDR1 and CDR2 are SGHRS and YFSETQ. CDR3 DNA: TGTGCCAGCAGCTCGACAGGGAACAATGAGCAGTTCTTC. This encodes CASSSTGNNEQFF.

This clonotype was seen ten or more times. V and J are TRBV7-3 and TRBJ2-3; D gene ambiguous. Germline V gene lookup returns CDR1 SGHTA and CDR2 FQGTGA. Trimming stripped 4 bases from V and 5 bases from J, with 10 bases between. The CDR3 covers 13 residues. The CDR3, as DNA: TGTGCCAGCAGCTCCACTTTGATAGATACGCAGTATTTT. This sequence encodes CASSSTLIDTQYF.

Of note for this clonotype: A much more abundant neighbour one base away suggests this may be a read error. The J gene is TRBJ1-2, the V gene TRBV27; D not resolved. Germline V gene data show CDR1 as MNHEY and CDR2 as SMNVEV (reference sequence). V lost 9 bases to trimming and J lost 8 bases, with 19 bases between them. The CDR3 loop spans 13 amino acids. The chain's CDR3 is CASKRYPSSGYTF. In DNA, the CDR3 is TGTGCCAGTAAGCGGTACCCATCATCCGGCTACACCTTC.

V and J are TRBV7-9 and TRBJ2-2, with 8 bases that match TRBD2. The length of the CDR3 is 18 residues. The V segment lost 4 bases and the J segment 4 bases; nucleotides outside the gene matches: 14. Germline CDR1 and CDR2: SEHNR and FQNEAQ (reference sequence). The CDR3 is CASSSSRVLAVGTGELFF. CDR3 nucleotide sequence: TGTGCCAGCAGCTCCTCCCGAGTACTAGCGGTGGGCACCGGGGAGCTGTTTTTT.